This T cell receptor (beta chain) stems from a study of T cell repertoires in cytomegalovirus infection. Study background: Indications of both CMV infection and matching HLA type were provided by public TCR beta signatures. Study conclusions and caveats: CMV-specific TCR beta clonotypes restricted by HLA-C dominated the ex vivo response. Public TCR beta family frequency separated CMV-and-HLA carriers, including in an independent cohort.

MiXCR was run by TCRdb on the reads, yielding one entry per CDR3 protein. This table has some 700,000 distinct CDR3 sequences, 35% to 45% appearing once. The table lists this clonotype with a few counts. Its antigen is currently unknown. The sequence derives from a human donor in good health (CMV status not recorded). Some clones in this sample may be carry-over from other donors' samples. Sequencing was done on a sample of PBMCs.

CDR3 in amino acids: CASSQGGGSPLHF. The CDR3 DNA reads TGCGCCAGCAGCCAAGGGGGGGGTTCACCCCTCCACTTT. This chain connects TRBV4-1 to TRBJ1-6; possibly TRBD1 for D (5 bases). Trimming shortened V by 1 base and J by 9 bases, and 7 bases separated the two germline ends. The CDR3 runs 13 residues. In germline, CDR1 is MGHRA, CDR2 YSYEKL.